What follows is one T cell receptor (beta chain) and its context. Its antigen is currently unknown. Clones were sequenced by immunoSEQ multiplex PCR, and TCRdb holds only the in-frame ones, with some missing. The sample includes tens of thousands of clones, about 88% of them seen just once. This record belongs to a study of T cell responses to AZD1222 COVID-19 vaccine. Study-wide results and caveats: White British people made up most donors, females outnumbered males, and clonal diversity was possibly underestimated. Across spike, vaccine-associated CD4 TCRs were found, dominant at 160-218 and 743-854.

CDR3 length: 13 amino acids. V gave up 4 bases and J gave up 9 bases; unmatched junction bases: 6. CDR1 is MNHEY, CDR2 SVGEGT, per germline. Here the sequenced sample was peripheral blood, taken on day 0 of AZD1222 vaccination. The rearrangement joins TRBV6-2 or TRBV6-3 to TRBJ2-1; 7 bases are a match to TRBD2. The clonotype originates from an adult in good health. In DNA, the CDR3 is TGTGCCAGCAGTTGGGGGGGAGGCAGTGAGCAGTTCTTC. Translating it yields CASSWGGGSEQFF.